What follows are 28 T cell receptor beta chains derived from one specimen sequenced in a study of blood T cell repertoires in COVID-19. Measured with immunoSEQ multiplex PCR; TCRdb has only the in-frame clones, and not every one. The sample includes 190,000 or so clones, 87% seen only once; the top ten take over 0.7%. Material for sequencing was peripheral blood. The receptors come from a woman aged 18-29 years who had recovered from COVID-19.

V usage is TRBV7-2 and J usage is TRBJ2-3, with D perhaps matching TRBD2 (5 bases). This CDR3 contains 16 residues. Germline CDR1 is SGHTA and CDR2 is FQGNSA. Trimming shortened V by 5 bases and J by 1 base, and 16 bases separated the two germline ends. CDR3 region: CASSPVGSGRTDTQYF. The CDR3, as DNA: TGTGCCAGCAGCCCCGTCGGCAGCGGACGCACAGATACGCAGTATTTT.

This clone appeared a single time. Here the CDR3 DNA reads TGTGCCAGCAGCCGCGGGACAGGTCCGGCAAGCTCCTATAATTCACCCCTCCACTTT. The encoded protein is CASSRGTGPASSYNSPLHF. The chain links TRBV3-1 (or the pseudogene TRBV3-2) to TRBJ1-6; 8 bases align to TRBD1. V lost 4 bases, J lost 0 bases, and 11 bases stayed unmatched. CDR1 is LGHDT and CDR2 is YNNKEL in the germline V gene (reference sequence). This CDR3 has 19 residues.

The V call is TRBV2, the J call TRBJ1-2, with 9 bases matching TRBD1. V dropped 4 bases and J dropped 4; count of bases not matched to a gene: 4. This CDR3 is 14 amino acids long. Germline V CDR1 and CDR2: SNHLY, FYNNEI. DNA for the CDR3: TGTGCCAGCAGTGTACAGGGGGCTGGCTATGGCTACACCTTC. This encodes CASSVQGAGYGYTF.

CDR3 amino acids: CASSEGPGQGTDTQYF. The CDR3 region has the DNA TGTGCCAGCAGTGAAGGCCCGGGACAAGGCACAGATACGCAGTATTTT. The V and J genes are TRBV6-4 and TRBJ2-3; D may be TRBD1 (6 bases). The CDR3 contains 16 residues. Trimming shortened V by 3 bases and J by 1 base, and 14 bases separated the two germline ends. Germline assignment: CDR1 MRHNA and CDR2 SNTAGT.

The rearrangement uses TRBV11-2 and TRBJ1-4; 7 nucleotides align to TRBD1. CDR3 length: 13 amino acids. Germline V CDR1 and CDR2: SGHAT, FQNNGV. The V gene end was trimmed by 6 bases and the J gene end by 7 bases; junction bases not matched to a gene: 5. CDR3 coding DNA: TGTGCCAGCAGGGTCACAGGGGTTGAAAAACTGTTTTTT. It translates to CASRVTGVEKLFF.

This clone was seen once. The chain links TRBV29-1 to TRBJ2-2; possibly TRBD1 for D (5 bases). This CDR3 comprises 12 residues. V was clipped by 4 bases and J by 4 bases, with 7 bases between them. Germline CDR1 and CDR2: SQVTM and ANQGSEA. CDR3 in amino acids: CSVADSTGELFF. The CDR3, as DNA: TGCAGCGTTGCCGACAGCACCGGGGAGCTGTTTTTT.

The rearrangement links TRBV7-9 to TRBJ2-3, with D hard to call. Germline CDR1 SEHNR, CDR2 FQNEAQ (reference sequence). V was clipped by 1 base and J by 13 bases, with 12 bases between them. The CDR3 totals 12 residues. For the CDR3, the DNA is TGTGCCAGCAGCTTAGGGCCTGGGCCCGAGTATTTT. Amino acids: CASSLGPGPEYF.

V is TRBV4-3 and J is TRBJ1-1; TRBD1 is a possible D gene (5 bases). Deletions cut 0 bases from V and 6 bases from J, with 11 bases between. The CDR3 is 14 amino acids. Germline V gene lookup returns CDR1 LGHNA and CDR2 YSLEER. The CDR3 DNA reads TGCGCCAGCAGCCAAGATACGCGGGACTCTGAAGCTTTCTTT. It codes for CASSQDTRDSEAFF.

This clone has just one count. The chain links TRBV14 to TRBJ2-3; D is unresolved. The V gene lost 1 base and the J gene lost 10 bases, with 6 bases spanning the gap. CDR1 and CDR2 from the germline V gene are SGHDN and FVKESK. This CDR3 comprises 11 residues. The CDR3 nucleotides are TGTGCCAGCAGCCAAGTTGGCCCGCAGTATTTT. Encoded protein: CASSQVGPQYF.

The chain is built from TRBV18 and TRBJ1-3; the D is unclear. V shed 3 bases and J shed 4 bases, with 4 bases lying between them. This CDR3 spans 12 amino acids. Looked up from germline, CDR1 is KGHSH and CDR2 is LQKENI. CDR3 coding DNA: TGTGCCAGCTCACCGGAGGGAAACACCATATATTTT. This translates into CASSPEGNTIYF.

The chain joins TRBV24-1 to TRBJ1-2; D might be TRBD1 (5 bases). From germline, CDR1 is KGHDR and CDR2 SFDVKD. The CDR3 contains 13 residues. Trimming took 3 bases from V and 7 from J, leaving 11 bases between them. CDR3 bases: TGTGCCACCAGTGATCCGGGACTGGGTGGCTACACCTTC. Its translation is CATSDPGLGGYTF.

This clone has a single count. This chain's CDR3 is CATSRGGTAGTEAFF. The CDR3 nucleotides are TGTGCCACCAGCAGAGGGGGGACAGCGGGCACTGAAGCTTTCTTT. J is TRBJ1-1 and V is TRBV15; 7 nucleotides align to TRBD1. This CDR3 comprises 15 residues. The germline CDR1 and CDR2 sequences are LNHNV and YYDKDF (reference sequence). V shed 1 base and J 4 bases; nucleotides not matched to a gene: 6. Full variable domain (outside the CDR3, taken from reference TRBV15 and TRBJ1-1): DAMVIQNPRYQVTQFGKPVTLSCSQTLNHNVMYWYQQKSSQAPKLLFHYYDKDFNNEADTPDNFQSRRPNTSFCFLDIRSPGLGDTAMYLCATSRGGTAGTEAFFGQGTRLTVV.

This clone appeared a single time. The chain combines TRBV29-1 with TRBJ2-3; D is perhaps TRBD2 (5 bases). Trimming removed 6 bases from V and 2 bases from J, with 12 bases in between. CDR3 length: 13 residues. CDR1 and CDR2 from the germline V gene are SQVTM and ANQGSEA. The CDR3 DNA reads TGCAGCGTGCGAGCGGTGAACACAGATACGCAGTATTTT. It encodes CSVRAVNTDTQYF.

In regard to this clone: Other DNA sequences in the sample encode the same CDR3. The chain uses TRBV9 and TRBJ1-3; tentative D call: TRBD1 (5 bases). The CDR3 length is 14 residues. In germline, CDR1 is SGDLS, CDR2 YYNGEE. Trimming left V 0 bases short and J 3 bases short, with 7 bases between. The CDR3 DNA follows: TGTGCCAGCAGCGTAGGTCAGGGTGGAAACACCATATATTTT. Its protein product is CASSVGQGGNTIYF.

The chain joins TRBV7-9 to TRBJ2-1, with TRBD2 identical over 8 bases. After removal of 1 base from V and 4 bases from J, the junction contained 6 bases not matched to a gene. From germline, CDR1 is SEHNR and CDR2 FQNEAQ (reference sequence). CDR3 length: 16 amino acids. CDR3: CASSLVGGGTYNEQFF. In nucleotides, the CDR3 is TGTGCCAGCAGCTTAGTCGGCGGGGGGACTTACAATGAGCAGTTCTTC.

The chain uses TRBV25-1 and TRBJ2-1; the D is unclear. V lost 4 bases to trimming and J lost 6 bases, with 7 bases between them. The CDR3 has 12 residues. Looked up from germline, CDR1 is MGHDK and CDR2 is SYGVNS. The chain's CDR3 is CASSVLSNEQFF. The CDR3 bases are TGTGCCAGCAGTGTCCTAAGCAATGAGCAGTTCTTC. The complete variable domain, with remaining parts taken from reference TRBV25-1 and TRBJ2-1, reads EADIYQTPRYLVIGTGKKITLECSQTMGHDKMYWYQQDPGMELHLIHYSYGVNSTEKGDLSSESTVSRIRTEHFPLTLESARPSHTSQYLCASSVLSNEQFFGPGTRLTVL.

The V gene is TRBV29-1, the J gene TRBJ1-1; no firm D call. This CDR3 spans 10 amino acids. Trimming took off 4 bases at V and 3 bases at J, with 3 bases between the two ends. CDR1 is SQVTM and CDR2 is ANQGSEA in the germline V gene. DNA of the CDR3: TGCAGCGTTGTCTACACTGAAGCTTTCTTT. Protein: CSVVYTEAFF.

The CDR3 DNA reads as TGTGCCAGCAGCGACCAGAGCAGGGCTGGGGCCAACGTCCTGACTTTC. This codes for CASSDQSRAGANVLTF. The rearrangement joins TRBV9 to TRBJ2-6, with D tentatively TRBD1 (5 bases). There are 16 residues in the CDR3. The germline CDR1 and CDR2 sequences are SGDLS and YYNGEE. Trimming took 3 bases from V and 2 from J, leaving 12 bases between them.

The J gene is TRBJ1-5, the V gene TRBV5-1; 8 bases agree with TRBD1. The V segment lost 3 bases and the J segment 5 bases; nucleotides outside the gene matches: 1. CDR1 SGHRS and CDR2 YFSETQ come from the germline V gene. The CDR3 spans 13 residues. The CDR3 DNA reads TGCGCCAGCAGCTCGACAGGGGATCAGCCCCAGCATTTT. Its protein product is CASSSTGDQPQHF.

Points on this clone: The junction departs from germline at one end; a sequencing error may be responsible. The chain recombines TRBV3-1 (or the pseudogene TRBV3-2) with TRBJ2-7; perhaps TRBD1 as D (5 bases). The CDR3 sequence is 13 residues long. CDR1 LGHDT and CDR2 YNNKEL come from the germline V gene (reference sequence). CDR3 sequence (DNA): TGTGCCAGCAGGCAAGGACAAGTCTACGAGCAGTACTTC. Translated: CASRQGQVYEQYF.

J is TRBJ1-2 and V is TRBV6-5, with 10 nucleotides matching TRBD1. Trimming removed 6 bases from V and 4 bases from J; junction bases left unmatched: 5. Per germline, CDR1 MNHEY and CDR2 SVGAGI. CDR3 length: 14 amino acids. In DNA, the CDR3 is TGTGCCAGCAGCCAGGACAGGGGGATCTATGGCTACACCTTC. Its protein product is CASSQDRGIYGYTF.

The J gene is TRBJ2-2, the V gene TRBV6-5; tentative D call: TRBD1 (6 bases). This CDR3 has 15 residues. V was pared by 2 bases and J by 4 bases, with 11 bases between. Germline V gene sequence: CDR1 MNHEY, CDR2 SVGAGI. The CDR3 region has the DNA TGTGCCAGCAGTTACGTGGACAGCCTCACCGGGGAGCTGTTTTTT. Translated, it gives CASSYVDSLTGELFF.

DNA of the CDR3: TGTGCCAGCAGGGCAACGTGGAGGGGAGAAAAACTGTTTTTT. This encodes CASRATWRGEKLFF. This chain joins TRBV6-5 and TRBJ1-4; a weak D match, TRBD1 (5 bases). The CDR3 loop spans 14 amino acids. V lost 6 bases, J lost 8 bases, and 16 bases lay in between. Germline V CDR1 and CDR2: MNHEY, SVGAGI.

This clone was seen more than once but under ten times. V and J are TRBV10-3 and TRBJ1-1, with TRBD1 matching over 9 bases. Germline lookup yields CDR1 ENHRY and CDR2 SYGVKD. V lost 6 bases, J lost 1 base, and 3 bases stayed unmatched. This CDR3 contains 14 residues. The CDR3 sequence is CAISQQGANTEAFF. CDR3 DNA sequence: TGTGCCATCAGCCAACAGGGGGCGAACACTGAAGCTTTCTTT.

The V and J genes are TRBV19 and TRBJ1-5; 7 bases line up with TRBD1. The CDR3 has 14 residues. Germline lookup yields CDR1 LNHDA and CDR2 SQIVND (reference sequence). Losses at the gene ends were 6 bases for V and 3 bases for J; bases not matched to a gene: 5. This CDR3 reads CASSVDRVNQPQHF. The CDR3 DNA reads TGTGCCAGTAGCGTAGACAGGGTCAATCAGCCCCAGCATTTT.

J is TRBJ2-1 and V is TRBV4-2; D unresolved. V lost 0 bases to trimming and J lost 0 bases, with 12 bases between them. Germline CDR1 and CDR2: LGHNA and YNFKEQ. The CDR3 totals 17 residues. The DNA for the CDR3 is TGTGCCAGCAGCCAAGACCCCCTACGAAGCTCCTACAATGAGCAGTTCTTC. Translation gives CASSQDPLRSSYNEQFF.

The chain couples TRBV4-1 to TRBJ2-7; 9 bases agree with TRBD1. The germline CDR1 and CDR2 sequences are MGHRA and YSYEKL. Losses at the gene ends were 3 bases for V and 5 bases for J; bases not matched to a gene: 5. CDR3 length: 14 residues. Written as DNA, the CDR3 is TGCGCCAGCAGCCAGAGACAGGGGGTCGACGAGCAGTACTTC. Translation gives CASSQRQGVDEQYF.

The V and J genes are TRBV10-2 and TRBJ1-5; TRBD1 agrees at 9 bases. Unmatched junction bases numbered 7, after V lost 3 bases and J lost 4 bases. CDR3 size: 16 residues. Germline V CDR1 and CDR2: WSHSY, SAAADI. The CDR3 loop is CASSDRGQGWNQPQHF. The CDR3 DNA is TGCGCCAGCAGTGACCGGGGACAGGGATGGAATCAGCCCCAGCATTTT.